This entry lists 17 T cell receptor beta chains sequenced from one sample in a study of T cells after yellow fever vaccination. MiXCR, run by TCRdb on the 5' RACE reads, gives a single entry per CDR3 protein. This sample has 300,000 or so distinct CDR3 sequences, with around 4.1% found just once. This sample comprised PBMCs, obtained 5 days after the yellow fever booster vaccination. The receptors were sampled from a young man who received the YFV17D yellow fever vaccine.

This clonotype was seen repeatedly, ten times or more. The chain links TRBV7-6 to TRBJ1-4; possible D gene TRBD1, 5 bases. In germline, CDR1 is SGHVS, CDR2 FNYEAQ. Between the trimmed V and J ends, which lost 5 bases and 0 bases, there was a span of 13 bases. The CDR3 spans 16 residues. The CDR3 loop reads CASSIYSTATNEKLFF. Written as DNA, the CDR3 is TGTGCCAGCAGCATTTACTCGACAGCAACTAATGAAAAACTGTTTTTT. Supplemented by reference TRBV7-6 and TRBJ1-4, the full variable domain reads GAGVSQSPRYKVTKRGQDVALRCDPISGHVSLYWYRQALGQGPEFLTYFNYEAQQDKSGLPNDRFSAERPEGSISTLTIQRTEQRDSAMYRCASSIYSTATNEKLFFGSGTQLSVL.

In its sample, this clonotype was seen once. V is TRBV6-5 and J is TRBJ2-7, with D perhaps TRBD2 (6 bases). Germline CDR1 MNHEY, CDR2 SVGAGI. This CDR3 has 15 amino acids. Trimming removed 7 bases from V and 0 bases from J, with 16 bases in between. CDR3 sequence (DNA): TGTGCCAGCACTCCCCGGGGGATGGGCTCCTACGAGCAGTACTTC. Translated: CASTPRGMGSYEQYF.

The sample holds a few counts of this clonotype. This rearrangement joins TRBV5-1 to TRBJ1-5; possible D gene TRBD1, 5 bases. Germline CDR1 and CDR2: SGHRS and YFSETQ. V was shortened by 2 bases and J by 5 bases, with 14 bases between the two germline ends. The CDR3 has 15 amino acids. The CDR3 nucleotides read TGCGCCAGCAGCTTCGGAGACAGACCTCATCAGCCCCAGCATTTT. Translated: CASSFGDRPHQPQHF.

This clonotype was detected many times. The chain uses TRBV10-3 and TRBJ2-7; 9 bases are a match to TRBD1. The CDR3 is 13 amino acids. The V segment lost 6 bases and the J segment 4 bases; nucleotides outside the gene matches: 4. CDR1 and CDR2 (germline): ENHRY, SYGVKD. The DNA for the CDR3 is TGTGCCATCAGACCGGGACAGGGTTACGAGCAGTACTTC. It translates to CAIRPGQGYEQYF.

The gene calls are TRBV3-1 and TRBJ2-3; 12 nucleotides align to TRBD2. Germline V gives CDR1 LGHDT, CDR2 YNNKEL (reference sequence). Trimming removed 3 bases from V and 2 bases from J; junction bases left unmatched: 3. The CDR3 has 16 amino acids. The CDR3 reads CASSQRLAGDTDTQYF. The DNA for the CDR3 is TGTGCCAGCAGCCAGAGACTAGCGGGGGACACAGATACGCAGTATTTT.

This clonotype occurred a few times. The rearrangement links TRBV4-2 to TRBJ2-2; TRBD1 is a possible D gene (6 bases). Looked up from germline, CDR1 is LGHNA and CDR2 is YNFKEQ. Trimming shortened V by 1 base and J by 5 bases, and 14 bases separated the two germline ends. CDR3 length equals 16 residues. The CDR3 region is CASSQGQGQGTGELFF. CDR3 nucleotides: TGTGCCAGCAGCCAAGGTCAGGGCCAGGGGACCGGGGAGCTGTTTTTT.

DNA for the CDR3: TGTGCCACAGTGGAGGGACTAGCGGGCGTCAATGAGCAGTTCTTC. Its protein product is CATVEGLAGVNEQFF. The V call is TRBV2, the J call TRBJ2-1; TRBD2 aligns across 12 bases. CDR3 size: 15 residues. V was clipped by 10 bases and J by 6 bases; unmatched bases: 10. Germline CDR1 and CDR2: SNHLY and FYNNEI. Full variable domain (outside the CDR3, taken from reference TRBV2 and TRBJ2-1): EPEVTQTPSHQVTQMGQEVILRCVPISNHLYFYWYRQILGQKVEFLVSFYNNEISEKSEIFDDQFSVERPDGSNFTLKIRSTKLEDSAMYFCATVEGLAGVNEQFFGPGTRLTVL.

The chain combines TRBV3-1 with TRBJ2-3; D is tentatively TRBD1 or TRBD2 (5 bases each). Germline values: CDR1 LGHDT, CDR2 YNNKEL (reference sequence). The CDR3 runs 14 residues. V shed 0 bases and J shed 5 bases, with 9 bases lying between them. The CDR3 reads CASSQDGGGDTQYF. The CDR3 coding sequence is TGTGCCAGCAGCCAAGATGGGGGTGGAGATACGCAGTATTTT.

The sample holds a few counts of this clonotype. This chain joins TRBV7-2 and TRBJ2-6, with D perhaps matching TRBD1 (5 bases). Germline CDR1 reads SGHTA; CDR2 reads FQGNSA. The V end lost 2 bases, the J end lost 0 bases, and 11 bases lay between the germline ends. CDR3 length equals 17 residues. CDR3 amino acids: CASSLRGPASGANVLTF. Written as DNA, the CDR3 is TGTGCCAGCAGCTTAAGGGGTCCAGCCTCTGGGGCCAACGTCCTGACTTTC. Supplemented by reference TRBV7-2 and TRBJ2-6, the full variable domain reads GAGVSQSPSNKVTEKGKDVELRCDPISGHTALYWYRQSLGQGLEFLIYFQGNSAPDKSGLPSDRFSAERTGGSVSTLTIQRTQQEDSAVYLCASSLRGPASGANVLTFGAGSRLTVL.

This chain connects TRBV5-1 to TRBJ2-5; TRBD1 matches at 9 bases. After removal of 4 bases from V and 4 bases from J, the junction contained 5 bases not matched to a gene. Germline lookup yields CDR1 SGHRS and CDR2 YFSETQ. The CDR3 sequence is 14 residues long. The CDR3 nucleotides are TGCGCCAGCAGCCGAGGGACAGGGAGAGAGACCCAGTACTTC. It codes for CASSRGTGRETQYF.

This clonotype was counted between two and nine times. The rearrangement joins TRBV5-1 to TRBJ2-7, with 8 bases fitting TRBD1. Germline CDR1 and CDR2: SGHRS and YFSETQ. J gave up 1 base and V 6 bases, and 15 bases lay outside the gene matches. The CDR3 is made up of 17 amino acids. The CDR3 loop is CASMAGGASMRSYEQYF. The CDR3, as DNA: TGCGCCAGCATGGCAGGGGGCGCGAGTATGAGGTCCTACGAGCAGTACTTC.

This clonotype was seen a few times. This chain connects TRBV7-2 to TRBJ2-2; 7 bases are shared with TRBD1. Germline-derived CDR1 and CDR2 are SGHTA and FQGNSA. The V and J ends lost 4 bases and 11 bases, in that order; junction bases with no gene match: 10. The CDR3 consists of 14 residues. The CDR3 nucleotides are TGTGCCAGCAGCTCCCAGGACAGGCTCGCCGAGCTGTTTTTT. This sequence encodes CASSSQDRLAELFF. The whole variable domain, remainder taken from reference TRBV7-2 and TRBJ2-2, is GAGVSQSPSNKVTEKGKDVELRCDPISGHTALYWYRQSLGQGLEFLIYFQGNSAPDKSGLPSDRFSAERTGGSVSTLTIQRTQQEDSAVYLCASSSQDRLAELFFGEGSRLTVL.

This clonotype was observed at least ten times. J is TRBJ2-5 and V is TRBV7-2, with D tentatively TRBD2 (6 bases). In germline, CDR1 is SGHTA, CDR2 FQGNSA. V was clipped by 5 bases and J by 5 bases, with 15 bases between them. The CDR3 runs 14 residues. The DNA for the CDR3 is TGTGCCAGCAGCCCCCTTGCGGGGAAGGAGACCCAGTACTTC. Protein: CASSPLAGKETQYF.

The genes are TRBV20-1 and TRBJ2-7; D not resolved. The CDR3 is 17 amino acids. Trimming removed 2 bases from V and 2 bases from J, with 22 bases in between. CDR1 and CDR2 from the germline V gene are DFQATT and SNEGSKA (reference sequence). The CDR3 loop is CSARSTLPTKLPYEQYF. The CDR3 coding sequence is TGCAGTGCTAGATCGACACTCCCCACCAAACTGCCCTACGAGCAGTACTTC.

This clonotype has a count of ten or more. This chain uses TRBV30 with TRBJ1-5, with D possibly matching TRBD1 (6 bases). CDR3 length equals 13 residues. Germline CDR1 and CDR2: GTSNPN and SVGIG (reference sequence). Trimming removed 2 bases at V and 2 bases at J, with 7 bases between. The DNA for the CDR3 is TGTGCCTGGAGTAGACAGGGCAATCAGCCCCAGCATTTT. Translation: CAWSRQGNQPQHF. Variable domain in full (rest from reference TRBV30 and TRBJ1-5): SQTIHQWPATLVQPVGSPLSLECTVEGTSNPNLYWYRQAAGRGLQLLFYSVGIGQISSEVPQNLSASRPQDRQFILSSKKLLLSDSGFYLCAWSRQGNQPQHFGDGTRLSIL.

This clonotype was counted between two and nine times. The chain couples TRBV11-2 to TRBJ1-2; no firm D call. V lost 0 bases to trimming and J lost 6 bases, with 8 bases between them. The CDR3 is 13 residues long. Germline loops: CDR1 SGHAT, CDR2 FQNNGV. CDR3 in amino acids: CASSLDRFDGYTF. The CDR3 DNA reads as TGTGCCAGCAGCTTAGACAGATTTGATGGCTACACCTTC.

This clonotype was recorded a few times. The chain combines TRBV10-3 with TRBJ1-2; 8 bases map to TRBD1. Germline trimming cut 5 bases from V and 0 bases from J; bases unmatched to any gene: 8. The germline V gene encodes CDR1 ENHRY and CDR2 SYGVKD. The CDR3 runs to 16 residues. As DNA, the CDR3 is TGTGCCATCAGTCATGGACAGGGAGAAACTAACTATGGCTACACCTTC. This gives the protein CAISHGQGETNYGYTF.